This T cell receptor beta chain is from a study of siplizumab effects on memory and regulatory T cells. Study outcomes and limitations: Naive T cells apparently outstripped memory cells in diversity and seemed major alloresponse contributors. Unstimulated subset assignment was obtained for only a minor fraction of alloreactive clones. Roughly 75-97% of proliferating CD4+ or CD8+ clones lacked an assignable naive or memory phenotype.

To note about this clone: The antigen remains undetermined.

The data were produced by immunoSEQ multiplex PCR, yet TCRdb's version contains in-frame clones alone and is incomplete. The sample contains tens of thousands of clones, roughly 93% of which appear only once. This CDR3 is built from 15 residues. The V gene lost 3 bases and the J gene lost 2 bases, with 12 bases spanning the gap. The germline gives CDR1 SGHNT, CDR2 YYREEE (reference sequence). The chain links TRBV5-4 to TRBJ1-3; TRBD1 is a possible D gene (6 bases). This TCR derives from a human donor in good health. The sequenced sample was CD8+ T cells sorted from blood. This CDR3 is CASSWQGGAGNTIYF. The CDR3 DNA follows: TGTGCCAGCAGCTGGCAAGGGGGAGCTGGAAACACCATATATTTT. Full variable domain (missing parts from reference TRBV5-4 and TRBJ1-3): ETGVTQSPTHLIKTRGQQVTLRCSSQSGHNTVSWYQQALGQGPQFIFQYYREEENGRGNFPPRFSGLQFPNYSSELNVNALELDDSALYLCASSWQGGAGNTIYFGEGSWLTVV.